This TCR beta chain was identified during a study of cytomegalovirus exposure and HLA in healthy donors. A word on this clone: Antigen specificity is unknown.

The germline V gene encodes CDR1 SGHRS and CDR2 YFSETQ. This CDR3 is 18 amino acids long. V lost 2 bases, J lost 0 bases, and 20 bases lay in between. PCR used 60 Vbeta primers and 13 Jbeta primers. Generated by immunoSEQ multiplex PCR, the TCRdb table keeps only in-frame clones and is missing some. Of about 54,000 clones listed, approximately 82% are singletons. Findings and limits, study-wide: In a later analysis, HLA-C alleles had the fewest associated TCRs, DRB1 alleles the most.

Sequencing was performed on PBMCs. This chain uses TRBV5-1 with TRBJ1-1; D perhaps matches TRBD1 (6 bases). This TCR derives from a woman aged 18 to 35 in good health and CMV-seronegative. The CDR3 reads CASSFRGEGVGVNTEAFF. CDR3 in DNA: TGCGCCAGCAGCTTCCGAGGGGAGGGGGTCGGGGTGAACACTGAAGCTTTCTTT.